This TCR beta chain was obtained from a study of spatial heterogeneity in lung cancer. Study background: Within raw reads, each unique TCR and UMI combination appeared on average more than ten times. Broader study findings: In tumors, expanded intratumoral alpha and beta TCR counts tracked mutation counts. Approximate estimated coverage of tumor T cells amounted to less than 7.5% for alpha and roughly 14% for beta chains.

The sample holds one count of this clonotype. Its antigen is still unknown. A distinct unique molecular identifier was carried by each TCR cDNA molecule. TCRdb used MiXCR to reprocess the 5' RACE reads, holding one entry per CDR3 protein. The sample yields around 15,000 distinct CDR3 sequences, under 7.5% seen once. The time point denotes: sample taken at primary tumor resection. The CDR3 is 18 residues long. The germline gives CDR1 GTSNPN, CDR2 SVGIG (reference sequence). With 4 bases removed from V and 3 bases from J, the gap between germline ends came to 27 bases. The chain uses TRBV30 and TRBJ1-1; a possible D gene is TRBD1 (5 bases). Source: lung tumor tissue, taken at surgery. This clonotype was sampled from a female donor with early-stage non-small cell lung cancer. Here the CDR3 DNA reads TGTGCCTGGACTGGCTTCGGGGGTAGAGGAGCCGACGACACTGAAGCTTTCTTT. Amino acids: CAWTGFGGRGADDTEAFF.